This record concerns one TCR beta chain sequence. The V end was cut by 3 bases, the J end by 2 bases, with 11 bases between. This CDR3 has 14 amino acids. Germline CDR1 is GTSNPN and CDR2 is SVGIG (reference sequence). The data were taken from a study of shared clonotypes between healthy human individuals. Sequencing was performed with immunoSEQ multiplex PCR; in TCRdb, only in-frame clones are kept and a portion is missing. Among approximately 980,000 clones, less than 85% were seen once, and the ten largest hold nearly 1.5%. The source is a man aged 18 to 29 in good health. The chain combines TRBV30 with TRBJ1-5; a weak D match, TRBD1 (5 bases). Sequencing was carried out using memory CD4+ T cells sorted from blood. Documented subset: CD45RA-negative fraction. The CDR3: CAWSTGVGNQPQHF. The CDR3 coding sequence is TGTGCCTGGAGCACGGGGGTAGGCAATCAGCCCCAGCATTTT.